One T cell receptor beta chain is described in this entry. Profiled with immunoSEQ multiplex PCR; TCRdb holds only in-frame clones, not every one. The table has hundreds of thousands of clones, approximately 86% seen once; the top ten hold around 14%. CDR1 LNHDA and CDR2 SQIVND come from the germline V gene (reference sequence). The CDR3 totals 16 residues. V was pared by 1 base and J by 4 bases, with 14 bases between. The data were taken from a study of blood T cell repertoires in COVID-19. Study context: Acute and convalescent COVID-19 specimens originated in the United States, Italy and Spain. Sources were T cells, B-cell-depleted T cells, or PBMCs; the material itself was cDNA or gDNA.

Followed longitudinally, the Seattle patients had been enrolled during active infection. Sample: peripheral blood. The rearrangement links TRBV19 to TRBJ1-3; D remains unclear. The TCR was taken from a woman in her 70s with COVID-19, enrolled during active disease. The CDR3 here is CASSIGPFPGGNTIYF. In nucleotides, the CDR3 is TGTGCCAGTAGTATAGGTCCCTTTCCAGGAGGAAACACCATATATTTT.